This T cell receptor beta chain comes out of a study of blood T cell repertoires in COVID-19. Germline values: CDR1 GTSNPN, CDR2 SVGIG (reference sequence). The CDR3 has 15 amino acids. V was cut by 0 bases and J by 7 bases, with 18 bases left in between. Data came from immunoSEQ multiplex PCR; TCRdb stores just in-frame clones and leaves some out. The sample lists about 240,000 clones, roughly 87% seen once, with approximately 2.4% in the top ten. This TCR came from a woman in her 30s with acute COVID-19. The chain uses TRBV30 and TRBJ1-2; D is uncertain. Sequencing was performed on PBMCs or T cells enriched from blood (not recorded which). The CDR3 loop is CAWSVQGRSAVGYTF. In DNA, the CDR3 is TGTGCCTGGAGTGTACAAGGCAGAAGCGCCGTTGGCTACACCTTC.